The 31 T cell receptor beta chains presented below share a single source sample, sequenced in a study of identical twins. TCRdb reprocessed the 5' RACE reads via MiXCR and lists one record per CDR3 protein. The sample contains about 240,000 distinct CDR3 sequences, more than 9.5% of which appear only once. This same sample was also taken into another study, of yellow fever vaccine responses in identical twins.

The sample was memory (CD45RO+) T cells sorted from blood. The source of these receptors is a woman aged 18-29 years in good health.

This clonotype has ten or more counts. Written as DNA, the CDR3 is TGTGCCAGCAGTAGGGACAGGGTTGCTCATGAGCAGTTCTTC. Translation gives CASSRDRVAHEQFF. The chain employs TRBV6-1 and TRBJ2-1, with TRBD1 matching 9 bases. J lost 8 bases, V lost 5 bases, and 7 bases had no gene match. The CDR3 length is 14 residues. CDR1 MNHNS and CDR2 SASEGT come from the germline V gene.

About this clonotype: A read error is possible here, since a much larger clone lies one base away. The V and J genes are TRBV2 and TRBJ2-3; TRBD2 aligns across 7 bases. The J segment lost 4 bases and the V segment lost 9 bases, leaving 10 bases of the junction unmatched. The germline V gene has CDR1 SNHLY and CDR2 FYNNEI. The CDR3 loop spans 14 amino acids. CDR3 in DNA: TGTGCCAGTGATTCGGCGGGGGACTCAGATACGCAGTATTTT. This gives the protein CASDSAGDSDTQYF.

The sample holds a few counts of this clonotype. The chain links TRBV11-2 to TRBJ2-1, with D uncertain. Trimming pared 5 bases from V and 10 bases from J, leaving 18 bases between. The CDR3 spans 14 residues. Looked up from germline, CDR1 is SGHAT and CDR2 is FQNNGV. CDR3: CASSPPTRAGEQFF. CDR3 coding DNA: TGTGCCAGCAGCCCGCCGACGCGAGCAGGAGAGCAGTTCTTC.

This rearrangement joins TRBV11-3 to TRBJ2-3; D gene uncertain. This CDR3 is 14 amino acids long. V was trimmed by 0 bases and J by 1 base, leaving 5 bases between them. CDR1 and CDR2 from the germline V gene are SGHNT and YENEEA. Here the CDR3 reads CASSLDGRTDTQYF. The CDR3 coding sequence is TGTGCCAGCAGCTTAGACGGGCGCACAGATACGCAGTATTTT.

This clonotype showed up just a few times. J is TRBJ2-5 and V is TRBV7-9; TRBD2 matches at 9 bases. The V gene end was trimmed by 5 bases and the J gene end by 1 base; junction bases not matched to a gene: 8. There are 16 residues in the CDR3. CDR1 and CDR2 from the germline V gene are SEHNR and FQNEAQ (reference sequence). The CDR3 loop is CASSPQRGALQETQYF. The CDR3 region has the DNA TGTGCCAGCAGCCCTCAGCGGGGGGCCCTCCAAGAGACCCAGTACTTC.

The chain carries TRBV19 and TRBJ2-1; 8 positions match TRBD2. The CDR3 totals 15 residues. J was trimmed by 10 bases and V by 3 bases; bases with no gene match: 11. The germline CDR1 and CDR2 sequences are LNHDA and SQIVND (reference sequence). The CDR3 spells CASSMALLAGKEQFF. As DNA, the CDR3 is TGTGCCAGTAGTATGGCCTTGCTAGCGGGCAAAGAGCAGTTCTTC.

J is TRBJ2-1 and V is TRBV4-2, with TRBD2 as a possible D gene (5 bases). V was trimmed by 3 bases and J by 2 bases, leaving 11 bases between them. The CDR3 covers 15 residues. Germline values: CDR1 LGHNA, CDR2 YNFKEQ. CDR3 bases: TGTGCCAGCAGCCAGAGGGCGAGTACCTACAATGAGCAGTTCTTC. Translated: CASSQRASTYNEQFF.

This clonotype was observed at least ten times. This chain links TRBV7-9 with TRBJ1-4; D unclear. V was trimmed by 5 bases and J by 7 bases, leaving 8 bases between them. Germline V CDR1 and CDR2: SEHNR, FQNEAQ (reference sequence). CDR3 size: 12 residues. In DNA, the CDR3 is TGTGCCAGCAGCAAAGTGGGTGAAAAACTGTTTTTT. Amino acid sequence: CASSKVGEKLFF.

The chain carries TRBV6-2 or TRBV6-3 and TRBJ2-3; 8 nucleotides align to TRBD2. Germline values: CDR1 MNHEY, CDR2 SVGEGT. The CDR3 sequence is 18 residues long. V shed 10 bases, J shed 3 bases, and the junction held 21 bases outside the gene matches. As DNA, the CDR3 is TGTGCCACCCGGGGATGGCTAGCGGGTCCTGGCGGAACAGATACGCAGTATTTT. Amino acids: CATRGWLAGPGGTDTQYF.

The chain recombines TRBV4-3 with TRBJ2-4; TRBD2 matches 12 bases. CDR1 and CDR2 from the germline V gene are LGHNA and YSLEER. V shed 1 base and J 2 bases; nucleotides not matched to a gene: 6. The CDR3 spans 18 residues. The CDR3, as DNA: TGCGCCAGCAGCCAAGGGCCGGGACTAGCGGGCTCCAAAAACATTCAGTACTTC. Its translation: CASSQGPGLAGSKNIQYF.

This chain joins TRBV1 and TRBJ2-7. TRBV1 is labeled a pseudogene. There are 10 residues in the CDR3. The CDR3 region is CTSPPYEQYF. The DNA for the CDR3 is TGCACCAGCCCCCCCTACGAGCAGTACTTC.

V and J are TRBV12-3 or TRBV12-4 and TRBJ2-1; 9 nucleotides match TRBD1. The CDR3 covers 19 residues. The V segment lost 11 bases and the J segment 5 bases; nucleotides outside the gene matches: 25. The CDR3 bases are TGTGCCTTCTGTTTGCTAGACAGGGGGAGCCGGGTAAACGACAATGAGCAGTTCTTC. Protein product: CAFCLLDRGSRVNDNEQFF.

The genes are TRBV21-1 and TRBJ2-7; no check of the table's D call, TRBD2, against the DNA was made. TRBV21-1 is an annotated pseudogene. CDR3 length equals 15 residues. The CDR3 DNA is TGTGCCAGCAGCAAAACTAGCGGGGTGGCCTACGAGCAGTACTTC. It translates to CASSKTSGVAYEQYF.

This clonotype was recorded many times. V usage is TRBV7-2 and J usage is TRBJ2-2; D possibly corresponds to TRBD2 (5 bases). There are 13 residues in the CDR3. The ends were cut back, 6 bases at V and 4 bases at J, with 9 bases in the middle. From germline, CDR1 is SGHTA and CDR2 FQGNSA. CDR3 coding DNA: TGTGCCAGCAGTCCCGAGGGCACCGGGGAGCTGTTTTTT. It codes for CASSPEGTGELFF. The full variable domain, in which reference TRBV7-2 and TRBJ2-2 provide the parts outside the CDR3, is GAGVSQSPSNKVTEKGKDVELRCDPISGHTALYWYRQSLGQGLEFLIYFQGNSAPDKSGLPSDRFSAERTGGSVSTLTIQRTQQEDSAVYLCASSPEGTGELFFGEGSRLTVL.

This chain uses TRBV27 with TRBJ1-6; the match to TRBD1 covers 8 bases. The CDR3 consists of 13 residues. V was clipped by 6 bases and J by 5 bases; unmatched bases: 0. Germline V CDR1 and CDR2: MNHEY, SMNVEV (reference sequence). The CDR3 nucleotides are TGTGCCAGCAGGGGACAGGATAATTCACCCCTCCACTTT. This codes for CASRGQDNSPLHF.

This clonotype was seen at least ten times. The CDR3 region is CASSYTGAGPYNEQFF. In nucleotides, the CDR3 is TGTGCCAGCAGCTACACGGGGGCGGGACCCTACAATGAGCAGTTCTTC. The chain links TRBV7-8 to TRBJ2-1; D tentatively reads TRBD1 or TRBD2 (6 bases each). The CDR3 length is 16 residues. Germline V lookup: CDR1 SGHVS, CDR2 FQNEAQ. V lost 4 bases, J lost 2 bases, and 15 bases lay in between.

CDR3 bases: TGTGCCAGCAGTCTCAGACAGGGCGGCACAGATACGCAGTATTTT. Residues: CASSLRQGGTDTQYF. The rearrangement uses TRBV12-3 or TRBV12-4 and TRBJ2-3, with 7 nucleotides matching TRBD1. The V gene end was trimmed by 5 bases and the J gene end by 1 base; junction bases not matched to a gene: 6. The CDR3 consists of 15 residues.

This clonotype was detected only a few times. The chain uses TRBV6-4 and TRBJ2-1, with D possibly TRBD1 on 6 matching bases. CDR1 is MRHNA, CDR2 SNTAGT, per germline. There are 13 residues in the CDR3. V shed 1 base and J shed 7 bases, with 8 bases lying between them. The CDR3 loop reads CASSDLGTNEQFF. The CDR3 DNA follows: TGTGCCAGCAGTGACTTAGGGACAAATGAGCAGTTCTTC.

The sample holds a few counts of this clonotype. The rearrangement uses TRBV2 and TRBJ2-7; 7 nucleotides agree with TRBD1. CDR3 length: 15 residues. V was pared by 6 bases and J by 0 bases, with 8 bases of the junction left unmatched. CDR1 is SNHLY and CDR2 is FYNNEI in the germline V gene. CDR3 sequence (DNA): TGTGCCAGCAGCGTGGACAGGATCTTCTCCTACGAGCAGTACTTC. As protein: CASSVDRIFSYEQYF.

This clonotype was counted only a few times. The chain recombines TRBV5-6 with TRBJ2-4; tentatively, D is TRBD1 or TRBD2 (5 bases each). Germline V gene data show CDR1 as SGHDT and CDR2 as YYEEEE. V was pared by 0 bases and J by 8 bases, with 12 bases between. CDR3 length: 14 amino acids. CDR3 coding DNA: TGTGCCAGCAGCTTGGAATCTGGGGGACACATTCAGTACTTC. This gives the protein CASSLESGGHIQYF.

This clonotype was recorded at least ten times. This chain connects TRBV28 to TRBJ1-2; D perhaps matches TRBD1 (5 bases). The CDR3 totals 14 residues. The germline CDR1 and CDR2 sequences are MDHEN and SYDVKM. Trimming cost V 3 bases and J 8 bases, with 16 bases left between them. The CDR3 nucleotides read TGTGCCAGCAGTTTTTCTGGGGGATCTCGGGGCTACACCTTC. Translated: CASSFSGGSRGYTF.

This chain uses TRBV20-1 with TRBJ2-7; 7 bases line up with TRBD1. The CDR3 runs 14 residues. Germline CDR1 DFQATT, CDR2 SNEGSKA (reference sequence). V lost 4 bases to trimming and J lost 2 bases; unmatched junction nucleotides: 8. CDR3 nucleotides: TGCAGTGCTATCCCCTTTCAGGGGGCCTACGAGCAGTACTTC. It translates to CSAIPFQGAYEQYF.

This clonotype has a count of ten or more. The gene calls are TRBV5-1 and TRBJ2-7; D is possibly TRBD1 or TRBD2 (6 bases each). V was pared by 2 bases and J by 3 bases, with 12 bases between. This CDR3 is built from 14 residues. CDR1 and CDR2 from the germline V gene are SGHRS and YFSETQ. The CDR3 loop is CASSFSGDNYEQYF. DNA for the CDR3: TGCGCCAGCAGCTTCTCGGGGGACAACTACGAGCAGTACTTC.

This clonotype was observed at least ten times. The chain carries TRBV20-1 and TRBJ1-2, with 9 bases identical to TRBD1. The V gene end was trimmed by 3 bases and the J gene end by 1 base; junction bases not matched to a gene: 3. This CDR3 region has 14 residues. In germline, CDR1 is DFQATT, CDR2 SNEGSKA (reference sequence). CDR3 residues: CSARSTGGNYGYTF. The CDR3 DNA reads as TGCAGTGCTAGGTCGACAGGGGGTAACTATGGCTACACCTTC.

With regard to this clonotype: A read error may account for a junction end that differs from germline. Here the CDR3 reads CTSPKNQPQHF. As DNA, the CDR3 is TGTACCAGTCCAAAGAATCAGCCCCAGCATTTT. The chain combines TRBV12-3 or TRBV12-4 with TRBJ1-5; no clear D. The CDR3 runs 11 residues.

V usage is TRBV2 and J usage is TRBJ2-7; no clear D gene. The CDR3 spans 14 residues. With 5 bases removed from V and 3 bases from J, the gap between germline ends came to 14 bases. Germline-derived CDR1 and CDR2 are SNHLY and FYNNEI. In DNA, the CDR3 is TGTGCCAGCAGTAAGACGGTACAGAGCTACGAGCAGTACTTC. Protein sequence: CASSKTVQSYEQYF. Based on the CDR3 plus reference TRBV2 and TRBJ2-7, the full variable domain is EPEVTQTPSHQVTQMGQEVILRCVPISNHLYFYWYRQILGQKVEFLVSFYNNEISEKSEIFDDQFSVERPDGSNFTLKIRSTKLEDSAMYFCASSKTVQSYEQYFGPGTRLTVT.

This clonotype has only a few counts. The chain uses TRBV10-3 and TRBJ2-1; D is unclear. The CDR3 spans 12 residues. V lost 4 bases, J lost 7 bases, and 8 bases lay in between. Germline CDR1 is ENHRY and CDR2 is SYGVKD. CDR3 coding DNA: TGTGCCATCAGTGGTGGGGAAAATGAGCAGTTCTTC. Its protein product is CAISGGENEQFF.

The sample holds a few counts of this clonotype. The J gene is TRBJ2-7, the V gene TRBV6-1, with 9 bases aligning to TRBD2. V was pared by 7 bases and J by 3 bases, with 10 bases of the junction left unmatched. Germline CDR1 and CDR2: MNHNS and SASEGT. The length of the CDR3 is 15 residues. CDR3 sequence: CASTDPGTSHYEQYF. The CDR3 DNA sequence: TGTGCCAGCACTGACCCCGGGACTAGCCACTACGAGCAGTACTTC.

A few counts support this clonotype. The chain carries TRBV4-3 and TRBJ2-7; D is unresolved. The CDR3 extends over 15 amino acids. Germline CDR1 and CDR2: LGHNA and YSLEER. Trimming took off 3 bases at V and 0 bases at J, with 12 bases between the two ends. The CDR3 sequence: CASSHTLGPSYEQYF. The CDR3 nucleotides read TGCGCCAGCAGCCATACTCTCGGGCCCTCCTACGAGCAGTACTTC.

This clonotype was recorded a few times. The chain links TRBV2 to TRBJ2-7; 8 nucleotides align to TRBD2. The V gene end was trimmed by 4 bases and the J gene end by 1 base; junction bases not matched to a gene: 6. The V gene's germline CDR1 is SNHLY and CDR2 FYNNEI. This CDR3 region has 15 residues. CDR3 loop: CASSAVGGGSYEQYF. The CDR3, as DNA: TGTGCCAGCAGTGCGGTAGGCGGGGGGTCCTACGAGCAGTACTTC.

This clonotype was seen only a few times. The CDR3 is CASSPKGGSGETQYF. The CDR3 DNA reads TGCGCCAGCTCGCCCAAGGGGGGGAGCGGCGAGACCCAGTACTTC. The chain uses TRBV5-1 and TRBJ2-5; D perhaps matches TRBD2 (7 bases). This CDR3 region has 15 residues. The germline V and J ends were trimmed by 7 bases and 5 bases, with 21 bases remaining between them. CDR1 and CDR2 (germline): SGHRS, YFSETQ. The variable domain in full, with the rest retrieved from reference TRBV5-1 and TRBJ2-5, is KAGVTQTPRYLIKTRGQQVTLSCSPISGHRSVSWYQQTPGQGLQFLFEYFSETQRNKGNFPGRFSGRQFSNSRSEMNVSTLELGDSALYLCASSPKGGSGETQYFGPGTRLLVL.